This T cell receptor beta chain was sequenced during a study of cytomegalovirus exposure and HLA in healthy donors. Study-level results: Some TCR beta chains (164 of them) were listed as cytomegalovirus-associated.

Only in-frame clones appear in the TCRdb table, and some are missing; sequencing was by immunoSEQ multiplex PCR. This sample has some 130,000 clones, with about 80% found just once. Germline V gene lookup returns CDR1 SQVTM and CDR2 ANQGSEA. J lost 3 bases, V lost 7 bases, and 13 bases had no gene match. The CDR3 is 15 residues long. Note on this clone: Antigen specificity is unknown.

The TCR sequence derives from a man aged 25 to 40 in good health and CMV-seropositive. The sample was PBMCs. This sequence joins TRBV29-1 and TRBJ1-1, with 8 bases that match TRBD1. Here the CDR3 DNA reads TGCAGCGCCAAGGCAGGGGGCGGAATGGACACTGAAGCTTTCTTT. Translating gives CSAKAGGGMDTEAFF.